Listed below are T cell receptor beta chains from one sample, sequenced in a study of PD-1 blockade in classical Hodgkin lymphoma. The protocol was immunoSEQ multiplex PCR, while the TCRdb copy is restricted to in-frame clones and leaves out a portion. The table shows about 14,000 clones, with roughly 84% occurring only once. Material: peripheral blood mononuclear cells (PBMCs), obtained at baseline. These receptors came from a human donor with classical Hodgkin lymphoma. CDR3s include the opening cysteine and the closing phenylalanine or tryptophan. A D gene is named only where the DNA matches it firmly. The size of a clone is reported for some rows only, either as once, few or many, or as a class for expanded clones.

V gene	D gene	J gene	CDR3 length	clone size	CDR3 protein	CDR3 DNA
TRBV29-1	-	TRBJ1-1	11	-	CSVEGGREAFF	TGCAGCGTTGAAGGCGGAAGAGAAGCTTTCTTT
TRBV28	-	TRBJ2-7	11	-	CASSFSYEQYF	TGTGCCAGCAGTTTCTCCTACGAGCAGTACTTC
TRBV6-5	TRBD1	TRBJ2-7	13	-	CASSKGQGREQYF	TGTGCCAGCAGTAAGGGACAGGGGCGCGAGCAGTACTTC
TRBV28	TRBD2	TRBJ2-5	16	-	CASSSPLGGSQETQYF	TGTGCCAGCAGTTCCCCCCTAGGCGGGAGTCAAGAGACCCAGTACTTC
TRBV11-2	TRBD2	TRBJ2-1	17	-	CASSSRLGRALSYEQFF	TGTGCCAGCAGCTCCCGGTTGGGGAGGGCTCTAAGCTATGAGCAGTTCTTC
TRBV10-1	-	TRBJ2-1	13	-	CASSPNRGREQFF	TGCGCCAGCAGTCCCAACCGGGGCCGGGAGCAGTTCTTC
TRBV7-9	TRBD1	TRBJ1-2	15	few	CASSPRDRGNYGYTF	TGTGCCAGCAGCCCCCGGGACAGGGGAAACTATGGCTACACCTTC
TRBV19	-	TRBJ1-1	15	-	CASSILAAPNTEAFF	TGTGCCAGTAGTATATTGGCAGCGCCGAACACTGAAGCTTTCTTT
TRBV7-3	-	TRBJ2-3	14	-	CASSLWADTDTQYF	TGTGCCAGCAGCTTATGGGCAGACACAGATACGCAGTATTTT
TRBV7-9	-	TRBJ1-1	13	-	CASSLEDSSSAFF	TGTGCCAGCAGCTTAGAGGACAGCTCTAGTGCTTTCTTT
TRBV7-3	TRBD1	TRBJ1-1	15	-	CASSSLQGAGTEAFF	TGTGCCAGCAGCTCACTACAGGGGGCGGGCACTGAAGCTTTCTTT
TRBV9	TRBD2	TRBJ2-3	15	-	CASSASSGGTDTQYF	TGTGCCAGCAGCGCCTCTAGCGGGGGGACGGATACGCAGTATTTT
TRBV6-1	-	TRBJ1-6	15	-	CASSETGYGNSPLHF	TGTGCCAGCAGTGAAACAGGCTATGGGAATTCACCCCTCCACTTT
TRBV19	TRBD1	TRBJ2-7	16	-	CASSIPRTGGTGEQYF	TGTGCCAGTAGTATCCCCCGGACAGGGGGCACGGGGGAGCAGTACTTC
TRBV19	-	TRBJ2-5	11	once	CASSIQETQYF	TGTGCCAGTAGTATACAAGAGACCCAGTACTTC
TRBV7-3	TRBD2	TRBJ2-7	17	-	CASSLTLGLAGAYEQYF	TGTGCCAGCAGCTTAACCCTGGGACTAGCGGGGGCCTACGAGCAGTACTTC
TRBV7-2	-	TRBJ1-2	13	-	CASSLNFGYGYTF	TGTGCCAGCAGCTTAAACTTTGGCTATGGCTACACCTTC
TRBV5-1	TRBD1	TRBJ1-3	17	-	CASSLEGTGMTGNTIYF	TGCGCCAGCAGCTTGGAAGGGACAGGGATGACTGGAAACACCATATATTTT
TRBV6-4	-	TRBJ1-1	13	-	CASSTDRNTEAFF	TGTGCCAGCAGTACGGACAGGAACACTGAAGCTTTCTTT
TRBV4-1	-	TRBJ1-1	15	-	CASSQVLGGNTEAFF	TGCGCCAGCAGCCAAGTCCTCGGGGGGAACACTGAAGCTTTCTTT
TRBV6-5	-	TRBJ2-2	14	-	CASSYSSRPGELFF	TGTGCCAGCAGTTACTCCTCCCGACCGGGGGAGCTGTTTTTT
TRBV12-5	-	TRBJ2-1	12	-	CASGLNYNEQFF	TGTGCTAGTGGTTTGAACTACAATGAGCAGTTCTTC
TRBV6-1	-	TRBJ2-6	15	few	CASSFSSAGANVLTF	TGTGCCAGCTCATTTAGTTCAGCTGGGGCCAACGTCCTGACTTTC
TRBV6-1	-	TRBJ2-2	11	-	CASILIGELFF	TGTGCCAGCATCTTAATCGGGGAGCTGTTTTTT
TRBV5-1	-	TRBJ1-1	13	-	CASSSHMNTEAFF	TGCGCCAGCAGCTCCCATATGAACACTGAAGCTTTCTTT
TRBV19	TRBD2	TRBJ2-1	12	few	CATLAGENEQFF	TGTGCCACACTAGCGGGGGAGAATGAGCAGTTCTTC
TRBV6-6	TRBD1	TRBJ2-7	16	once	CASSLYAPGTDYEQYF	TGTGCCAGCAGTTTATACGCACCCGGGACAGACTACGAGCAGTACTTC
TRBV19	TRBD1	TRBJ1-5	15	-	CATARTGDSNQPQHF	TGTGCCACCGCCCGGACAGGGGATAGCAATCAGCCCCAGCATTTT
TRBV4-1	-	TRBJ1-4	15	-	CASSQGYSSYEKLFF	TGCGCCAGCAGCCAAGGATACAGCTCGTATGAAAAACTGTTTTTT
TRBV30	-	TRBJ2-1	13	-	CAWSVNRQNEQFF	TGTGCCTGGAGTGTAAACCGGCAGAATGAGCAGTTCTTC
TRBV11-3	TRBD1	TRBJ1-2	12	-	CASSGTGSGYTF	TGTGCCAGCAGCGGGACAGGGTCTGGCTACACCTTC
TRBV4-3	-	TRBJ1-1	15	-	CASSQVGARDTEAFF	TGCGCCAGCAGCCAAGTAGGTGCCCGGGACACTGAAGCTTTCTTT
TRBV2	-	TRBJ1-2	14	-	CASRQTVKDYGYTF	TGTGCCAGCAGGCAGACGGTAAAGGACTATGGCTACACCTTC
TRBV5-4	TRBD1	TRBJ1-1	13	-	CASSQFPDRDAFF	TGTGCCAGCAGCCAATTTCCGGACAGGGATGCTTTCTTT
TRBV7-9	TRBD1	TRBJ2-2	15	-	CASSLVGGPTGELFF	TGTGCCAGCAGCTTAGTAGGGGGCCCCACCGGGGAGCTGTTTTTT
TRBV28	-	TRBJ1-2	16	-	CASSFLLWGSNYGYTF	TGTGCCAGCAGTTTCCTCCTTTGGGGCAGTAACTATGGCTACACCTTC
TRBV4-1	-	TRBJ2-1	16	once	CASSQAGQGPYNEQFF	TGCGCCAGCAGCCAAGCAGGCCAGGGGCCCTACAATGAGCAGTTCTTC
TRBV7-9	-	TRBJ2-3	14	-	CASRVWEHADTQYF	TGTGCCAGCAGAGTCTGGGAACACGCAGATACGCAGTATTTT
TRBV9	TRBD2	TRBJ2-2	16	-	CASSGTSGSTTGELFF	TGTGCCAGCAGCGGGACTAGCGGGAGCACCACCGGGGAGCTGTTTTTT
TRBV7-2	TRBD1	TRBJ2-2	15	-	CASRSGQGPVGELFF	TGTGCCAGCAGATCCGGACAGGGGCCTGTCGGGGAGCTGTTTTTT
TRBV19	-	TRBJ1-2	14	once	CASSIPTGYYGYTF	TGTGCCAGTAGTATCCCAACCGGCTACTATGGCTACACCTTC
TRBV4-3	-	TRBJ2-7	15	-	CASSQDKSSRYEQYF	TGCGCCAGCAGCCAAGATAAAAGCTCTCGCTACGAGCAGTACTTC
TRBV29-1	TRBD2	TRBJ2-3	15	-	CSAVRTSGSTDTQYF	TGCAGCGCTGTAAGGACTAGCGGGAGCACAGATACGCAGTATTTT
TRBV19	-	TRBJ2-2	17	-	CASSLGSGVRGTGELFF	TGTGCCAGTAGTCTCGGGTCGGGCGTCCGGGGCACCGGGGAGCTGTTTTTT
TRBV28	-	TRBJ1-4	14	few	CASSIQVRPEKLFF	TGTGCCAGCAGTATACAGGTCCGTCCTGAAAAACTGTTTTTT
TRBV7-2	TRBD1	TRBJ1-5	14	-	CASSLDRGYQPQHF	TGTGCCAGCAGTTTGGACAGGGGGTATCAGCCCCAGCATTTT
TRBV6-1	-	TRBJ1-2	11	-	CASSEVRGYTF	TGTGCCAGCAGTGAAGTTCGAGGCTACACCTTC